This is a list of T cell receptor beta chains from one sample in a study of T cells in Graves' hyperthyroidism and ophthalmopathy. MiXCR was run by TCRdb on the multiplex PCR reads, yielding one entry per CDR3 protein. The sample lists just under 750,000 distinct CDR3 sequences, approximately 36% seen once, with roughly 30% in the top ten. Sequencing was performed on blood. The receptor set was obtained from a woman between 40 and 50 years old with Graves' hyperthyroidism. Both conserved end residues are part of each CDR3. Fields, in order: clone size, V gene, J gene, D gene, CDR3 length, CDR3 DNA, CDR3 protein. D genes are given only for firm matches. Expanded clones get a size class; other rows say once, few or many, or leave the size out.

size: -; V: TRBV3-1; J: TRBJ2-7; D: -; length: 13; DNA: TGTGCCAGCAGCCAAGGACAGGCAGGGGAGCAGTACTTC; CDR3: CASSQGQAGEQYF
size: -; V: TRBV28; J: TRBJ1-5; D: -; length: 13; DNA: TGTGCCAGCAGCGACGGACACTTTCAGCCCCAGCATTTT; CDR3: CASSDGHFQPQHF
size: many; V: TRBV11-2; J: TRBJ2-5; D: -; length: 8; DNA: TGTGCCAGCAGCTTAAGGGACTTC; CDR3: CASSLRDF
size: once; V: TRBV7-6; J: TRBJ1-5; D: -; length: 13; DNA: TGTGCCAGCAGCTTAGGAGGAAATCATCCCCAGCATTTT; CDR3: CASSLGGNHPQHF
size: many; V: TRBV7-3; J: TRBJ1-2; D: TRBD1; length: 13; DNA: TGTGCCAGCAGCTTCAGGGGGTCGGATACCTACACCTTC; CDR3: CASSFRGSDTYTF
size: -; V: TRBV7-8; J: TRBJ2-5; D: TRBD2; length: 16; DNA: TGTGCCAGCAGCTTAGAGCGGGGGGGATTTCAGGAGACCCAGTACTTC; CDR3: CASSLERGGFQETQYF
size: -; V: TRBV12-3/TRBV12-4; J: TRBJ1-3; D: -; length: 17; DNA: TGTGCTAGTGGTTCCGATTTAGGCGCAAACTCTGGAAACACCATATATTTT; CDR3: CASGSDLGANSGNTIYF
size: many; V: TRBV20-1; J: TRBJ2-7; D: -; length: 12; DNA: TGCAGTGCCGGGACCCAAGGCTACGAGCAGTACTTC; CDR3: CSAGTQGYEQYF
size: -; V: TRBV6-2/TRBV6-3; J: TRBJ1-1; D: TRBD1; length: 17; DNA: TGTGCCAGCAGTTACGGAGGAGGGACAGGGCCGAACACTGAAGCTTTCTTT; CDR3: CASSYGGGTGPNTEAFF
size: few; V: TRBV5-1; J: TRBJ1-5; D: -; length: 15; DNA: TGCGCCAGCAGCTTGGATTTTGCTCAGAATCAGCCCCAGCATTTT; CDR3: CASSLDFAQNQPQHF
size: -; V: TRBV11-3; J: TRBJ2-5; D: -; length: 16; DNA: TGTGCCAGCAGCTTTCCCAGCTTTCCGGGGAGGGAGACCCAGTACTTC; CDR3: CASSFPSFPGRETQYF
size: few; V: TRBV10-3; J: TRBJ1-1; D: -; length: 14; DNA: TGTGCCAGCAGTTCCACTCTAGGGTACACTGAAGCTTTCTTT; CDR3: CASSSTLGYTEAFF
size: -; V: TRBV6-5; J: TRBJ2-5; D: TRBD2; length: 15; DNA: TGTGCCATCAGTTACGCGGGGGGCCACCAAGAGACCCAGTACTTC; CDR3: CAISYAGGHQETQYF
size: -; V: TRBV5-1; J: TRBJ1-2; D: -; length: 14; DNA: TGCGCCAGCGGTCGGACTCCCACACCGGGCGGCTACACCTTC; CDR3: CASGRTPTPGGYTF
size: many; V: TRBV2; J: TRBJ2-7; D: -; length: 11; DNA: TGTGCCAGCAGCGGTGGGGAGCAGCAGTACTTC; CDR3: CASSGGEQQYF
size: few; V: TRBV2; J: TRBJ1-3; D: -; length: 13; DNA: TGTGCCAGCAGTGAGGACCCCGGAAACACCATATATTTT; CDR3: CASSEDPGNTIYF
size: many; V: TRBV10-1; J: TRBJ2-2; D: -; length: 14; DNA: TGCGCCAGCAGTGAAGGGGGGCGATCCGGGGAGCTGTTTTTT; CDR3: CASSEGGRSGELFF
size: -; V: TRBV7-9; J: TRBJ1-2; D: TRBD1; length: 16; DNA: TGTGCCAGCAGTCCTGATGCCGGGACAGGGAACTATGGCTACACCTTC; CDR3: CASSPDAGTGNYGYTF
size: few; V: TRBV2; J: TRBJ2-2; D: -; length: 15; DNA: TGTGCCAGCAGTGAAGGCGAACGGGGCACCGGGGAGCTGTTTTTT; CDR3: CASSEGERGTGELFF
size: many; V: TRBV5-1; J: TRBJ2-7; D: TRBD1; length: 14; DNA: TGCGCCAGCAGCCCCTGGACAGGGAACAACGAGCAGTACTTC; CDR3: CASSPWTGNNEQYF
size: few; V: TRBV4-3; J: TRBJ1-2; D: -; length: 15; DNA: TGCGCCAGCAGCCAAGAGGGGCGCCTGATCTATGGCTACACCTTC; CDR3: CASSQEGRLIYGYTF
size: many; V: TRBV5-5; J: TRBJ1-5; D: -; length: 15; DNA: TGTGCCAGCAGGTCAATGGCAGGCGGGTCGCAGCCCCAGCATTTT; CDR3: CASRSMAGGSQPQHF
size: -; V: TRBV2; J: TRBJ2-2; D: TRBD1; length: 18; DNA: TGTGCCAGCAGTTCGGTGACAGGGGATTTTGGAGACACCGGGGAGCTGTTTTTT; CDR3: CASSSVTGDFGDTGELFF
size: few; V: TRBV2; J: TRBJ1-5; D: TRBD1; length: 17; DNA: TGTGCCAGCAGTTTTAGGGGGCGGGACAGGAGAAATCAGCCCCAGCATTTT; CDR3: CASSFRGRDRRNQPQHF
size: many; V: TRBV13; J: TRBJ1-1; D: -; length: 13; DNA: TGTGCCAGCAGCTACTCGAGGCACACTGAAGCTTTCTTT; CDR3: CASSYSRHTEAFF
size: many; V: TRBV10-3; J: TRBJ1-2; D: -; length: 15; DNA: TGTGCCATCACCCAGGATGGGGGGCTTAGTGCTGGCTACACCTTC; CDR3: CAITQDGGLSAGYTF
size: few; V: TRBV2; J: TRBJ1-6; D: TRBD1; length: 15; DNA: TGTGCCAGCAGTGAAAGGGGACAGACCAATTCACCCCTCCACTTT; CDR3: CASSERGQTNSPLHF
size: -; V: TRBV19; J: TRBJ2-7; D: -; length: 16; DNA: TGTGCCAGTAGTATGGGGTCGTTAGGGACAACCTACGAGCAGTACTTC; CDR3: CASSMGSLGTTYEQYF